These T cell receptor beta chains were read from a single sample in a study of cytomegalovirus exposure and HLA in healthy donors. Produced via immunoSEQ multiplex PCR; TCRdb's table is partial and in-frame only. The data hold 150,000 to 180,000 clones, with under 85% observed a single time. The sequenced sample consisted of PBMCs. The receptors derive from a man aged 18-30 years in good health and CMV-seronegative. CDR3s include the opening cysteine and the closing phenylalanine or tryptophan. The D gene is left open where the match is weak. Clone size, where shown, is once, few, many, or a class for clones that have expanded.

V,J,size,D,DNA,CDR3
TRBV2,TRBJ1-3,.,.,TGTGCCAGCAGTCCAGGGATTGGAAACACCATATATTTT,CASSPGIGNTIYF
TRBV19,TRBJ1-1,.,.,TGTGCCAGTAGTACGCAGGGGTGGACGAACACTGAAGCTTTCTTT,CASSTQGWTNTEAFF
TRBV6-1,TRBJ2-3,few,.,TGTGCCAGCAGTGAAGGGGGGGTGAGGGCAGATACGCAGTATTTT,CASSEGGVRADTQYF
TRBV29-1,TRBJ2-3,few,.,TGCAGCGTTCAGGGATCACAAGAAGGTACAGATACGCAGTATTTT,CSVQGSQEGTDTQYF
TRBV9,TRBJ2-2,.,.,TGTGCCAGCAGCGTAGCTCTGGCAGTCTCGAACACCGGGGAGCTGTTTTTT,CASSVALAVSNTGELFF
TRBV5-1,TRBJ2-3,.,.,TGCGCCAGCAGCCCGGGGTCGTCAAGGGCAGATACGCAGTATTTT,CASSPGSSRADTQYF
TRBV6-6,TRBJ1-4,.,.,TGTGCCAGCAGTTACCCGGGAGAAAAACTGTTTTTT,CASSYPGEKLFF
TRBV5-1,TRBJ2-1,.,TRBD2,TGCGCCAGCAGCTATAGCGGGGGGGACAATGAGCAGTTCTTC,CASSYSGGDNEQFF
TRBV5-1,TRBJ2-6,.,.,TGCGCCAGCAGCATTGCGACAGGGACTTACGGGGCCAACGTCCTGACTTTC,CASSIATGTYGANVLTF
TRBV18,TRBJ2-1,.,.,TGTGCCAGCTCGCCCGCAGGGTACAATGAGCAGTTCTTC,CASSPAGYNEQFF
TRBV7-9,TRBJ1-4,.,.,TGTGCCAGCAGCTTAGCCTCGGGCAGGGTTAATGAAAAACTGTTTTTT,CASSLASGRVNEKLFF
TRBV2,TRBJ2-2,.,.,TGTGCCAGCAGTGAAGTCCCGGGTCTGCTGAGGGAGCTGTTTTTT,CASSEVPGLLRELFF
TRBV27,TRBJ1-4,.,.,TGTGCCAGCAGTTTTACGACAGGCCCGTACGAAAAACTGTTTTTT,CASSFTTGPYEKLFF
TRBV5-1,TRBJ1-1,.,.,TGCGCCAGCAGCTTGGGGCAGGTGAACACTGAAGCTTTCTTT,CASSLGQVNTEAFF
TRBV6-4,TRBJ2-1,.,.,TGTGCCAGCAGTGACGACAGGGTGGGGGGCAATGAGCAGTTCTTC,CASSDDRVGGNEQFF
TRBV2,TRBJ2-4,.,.,TGTGCCAGCAGTGACAACCGGGCCAAAAACATTCAGTACTTC,CASSDNRAKNIQYF
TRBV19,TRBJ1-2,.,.,TGTGCCAGTAACGTGGGCGCAAATGGCTACACCTTC,CASNVGANGYTF
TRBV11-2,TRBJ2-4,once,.,TGTGCCAGCAGCTTAAGTTTACTATCCTTAGCCAAAAACATTCAGTACTTC,CASSLSLLSLAKNIQYF
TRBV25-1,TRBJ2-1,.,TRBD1,TGTGCCAGCAGTGCTGATCCGGGACAGGGCTACAATGAGCAGTTCTTC,CASSADPGQGYNEQFF
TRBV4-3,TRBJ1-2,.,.,TGCGCCAGCAGCCAAGATCTGGGAGGGAACTATGGCTACACCTTC,CASSQDLGGNYGYTF
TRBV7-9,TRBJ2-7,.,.,TGTGCCAGCGTCTCCAGACAGACAAACTCCTACGAGCAGTACTTC,CASVSRQTNSYEQYF
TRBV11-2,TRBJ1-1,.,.,TGTGCCAGCAGCCTATCGGGACAGAACACTGAAGCTTTCTTT,CASSLSGQNTEAFF
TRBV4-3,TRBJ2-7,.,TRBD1,TGCGCCAGCAGCCCGGGGGACCATACAGGGGGCGTATCATACGAGCAGTACTTC,CASSPGDHTGGVSYEQYF
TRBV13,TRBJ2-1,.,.,TGTGCCAGCAGCTTTGGCGGGAACCACTACAATGAGCAGTTCTTC,CASSFGGNHYNEQFF
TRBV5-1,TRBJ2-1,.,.,TGCGCCAGCAGCTTGGGGGCAGTTGCCTACAATGAGCAGTTCTTC,CASSLGAVAYNEQFF
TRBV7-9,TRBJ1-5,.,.,TGTGCCAGCAGCTTTGACAACAATCAGCCCCAGCATTTT,CASSFDNNQPQHF
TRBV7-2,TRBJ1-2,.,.,TGTGCCAGCAGCCAGTTACTAGGAGCTCCTATGTTTTGTACCTTC,CASSQLLGAPMFCTF
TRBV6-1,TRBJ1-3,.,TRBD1,TGTGCCAGCAGTGAAGCACAGGGGGCTGGAAACACCATATATTTT,CASSEAQGAGNTIYF
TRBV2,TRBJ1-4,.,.,TGTGCCAGCAGTGAGATGGACTTGGTGGAAAAACTGTTTTTT,CASSEMDLVEKLFF
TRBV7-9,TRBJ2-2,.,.,TGTGCCAGCAGAGGACTTCCCGTGCCCACCGGGGAGCTGTTTTTT,CASRGLPVPTGELFF
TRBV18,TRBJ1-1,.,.,TGTGCCAGCTCCCAGGGACGGGGAGGGACTGAAGCTTTCTTT,CASSQGRGGTEAFF
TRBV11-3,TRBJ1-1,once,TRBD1,TGTGCCAGCAGCTTAGGTGGACAGGGAAGCACTGAAGCTTTCTTT,CASSLGGQGSTEAFF
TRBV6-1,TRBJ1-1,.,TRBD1,TGTGCCAGCAGTGATGACAGGGGCTCAGTCACTGAAGCTTTCTTT,CASSDDRGSVTEAFF
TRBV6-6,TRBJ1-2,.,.,TGTGCCAGCAGTCCCAGGACAGCTAACTATGGCTACACCTTC,CASSPRTANYGYTF
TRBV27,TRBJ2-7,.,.,TGTGCCAGCAGTTTAGGAGGGCCGGTCTACGAGCAGTACTTC,CASSLGGPVYEQYF
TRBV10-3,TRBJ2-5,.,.,TGTGCCATCAGTGCCAGGCTTGATGAGACCCAGTACTTC,CAISARLDETQYF
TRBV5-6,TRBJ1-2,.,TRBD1,TGTGCCAGCAGCCCGAGGACAGGGGGTGGCTACACCTTC,CASSPRTGGGYTF
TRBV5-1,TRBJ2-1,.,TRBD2,TGCGCCAGCAGCTTGTTCAGCGGGGTCTTCAATGAGCAGTTCTTC,CASSLFSGVFNEQFF
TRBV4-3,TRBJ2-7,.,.,TGCGCCAGCAGCCAAGACGGGACTGCCTCCTACGAGCAGTACTTC,CASSQDGTASYEQYF
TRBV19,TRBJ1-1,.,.,TGTGCCAGTAGCCGGGACCCCGGGGGGACTGAAGCTTTCTTT,CASSRDPGGTEAFF
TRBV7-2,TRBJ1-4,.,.,TGTGCCAGCAGCAGTCGGCTGTTTTTT,CASSSRLFF
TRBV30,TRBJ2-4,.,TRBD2,TGTGCCTGGGCCCCATGGGGGGGACTAGCCAAAAACATTCAGTACTTC,CAWAPWGGLAKNIQYF
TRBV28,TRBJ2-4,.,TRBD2,TGTGCCAGCAGAGATAGCGGGGGAAGACACATTCAGTACTTC,CASRDSGGRHIQYF
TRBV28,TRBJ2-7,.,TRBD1,TGTGCCAGCACCTCTCCGGGACAGCCCACCTACGAGCAGTACTTC,CASTSPGQPTYEQYF
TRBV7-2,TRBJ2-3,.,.,TGTGCCAGCAGCGCCCTATCGGGTCTGGCAGATACGCAGTATTTT,CASSALSGLADTQYF
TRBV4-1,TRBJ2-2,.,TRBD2,TGCGCCAGCAGCAGTCGGGGGGCCGGGGAGCTGTTTTTT,CASSSRGAGELFF
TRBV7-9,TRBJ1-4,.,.,TGTTCCAGCAGCCCACCGGAGAGCGAAGAAAAACTGTTTTTT,CSSSPPESEEKLFF
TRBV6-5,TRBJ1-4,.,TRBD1,TGTGCCAGCAGTTACTCCGGGACAGGGGGTGAAAAACTGTTTTTT,CASSYSGTGGEKLFF
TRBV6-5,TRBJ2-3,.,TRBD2,TGTGCCAGCAGCCAACCGGGACTAAGCACAGATACGCAGTATTTT,CASSQPGLSTDTQYF
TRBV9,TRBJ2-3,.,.,TGTGCCAGCAGCGTAGGTTCGTGGGACACCTACAATACGCAGTATTTT,CASSVGSWDTYNTQYF
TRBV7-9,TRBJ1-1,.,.,TGTGCCAGCAGCTCCAGTATATCCGGACAGATTAGGGACACTGAAGCTTTCTTT,CASSSSISGQIRDTEAFF
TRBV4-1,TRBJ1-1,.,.,TGCGCCAGCAGCCAAGTGAGCCTTGCGGGTGAAGCTTTCTTT,CASSQVSLAGEAFF